Listed below are T cell receptor beta chains from one sample, sequenced in a study of a mutant IDH1 vaccine in newly diagnosed glioma. Profiling relied on immunoSEQ multiplex PCR, and the TCRdb table lists in-frame clones only, not all of them. The profile shows over 60,000 clones, approximately 80% of them singletons. The antigens these receptors bind are not known. The starting material was PBMCs, obtained from a glioma patient whose treatment included an IDH1 peptide vaccine. The origin of the receptors is a man aged 35-49 years with glioma. CDR3s include the opening cysteine and the closing phenylalanine or tryptophan. A D gene is named only where the DNA matches it firmly. Some rows have no size entry. The others give once, few or many, or a class for an expanded clone.

v_gene: TRBV18; d_gene: .; j_gene: TRBJ1-1; len: 14; abundance: .; CDR3aa: CASSPQGMNTEAFF; CDR3nt: TGTGCCAGCTCACCACAGGGAATGAACACTGAAGCTTTCTTT
v_gene: TRBV7-9; d_gene: .; j_gene: TRBJ1-1; len: 14; abundance: few; CDR3aa: CASSTRGADTEAFF; CDR3nt: TGTGCCAGCAGCACCAGGGGAGCGGACACTGAAGCTTTCTTT
v_gene: TRBV6-4; d_gene: TRBD2; j_gene: TRBJ2-3; len: 15; abundance: .; CDR3aa: CASSEVSGVPDTQYF; CDR3nt: TGTGCCAGCAGTGAGGTTAGCGGGGTGCCAGATACGCAGTATTTT
v_gene: TRBV18; d_gene: .; j_gene: TRBJ2-2; len: 16; abundance: .; CDR3aa: CASSPNPVQGPGELFF; CDR3nt: TGTGCCAGCTCACCAAATCCAGTGCAGGGACCCGGGGAGCTGTTTTTT
v_gene: TRBV6-6; d_gene: TRBD1; j_gene: TRBJ2-4; len: 15; abundance: .; CDR3aa: CASSTGTGVRNIQYF; CDR3nt: TGTGCCAGCAGTACCGGGACAGGGGTACGGAACATTCAGTACTTC
v_gene: TRBV11-1; d_gene: .; j_gene: TRBJ2-5; len: 13; abundance: once; CDR3aa: CASSLSPQETQYF; CDR3nt: TGTGCCAGCAGCCTAAGCCCCCAAGAGACCCAGTACTTC
v_gene: TRBV10-3; d_gene: .; j_gene: TRBJ1-1; len: 15; abundance: few; CDR3aa: CATGEGLRGNTEAFF; CDR3nt: TGTGCCACCGGGGAAGGCCTTCGGGGCAACACTGAAGCTTTCTTT
v_gene: TRBV18; d_gene: TRBD1; j_gene: TRBJ1-2; len: 14; abundance: few; CDR3aa: CASSSRQGNYGYTF; CDR3nt: TGTGCCAGCTCATCGAGACAGGGGAACTATGGCTACACCTTC
v_gene: TRBV9; d_gene: .; j_gene: TRBJ1-1; len: 14; abundance: .; CDR3aa: CASSVELGATEAFF; CDR3nt: TGTGCCAGCAGCGTAGAGTTGGGGGCCACTGAAGCTTTCTTT
v_gene: TRBV5-1; d_gene: TRBD2; j_gene: TRBJ2-1; len: 16; abundance: once; CDR3aa: CASSLGSAGGFNEQFF; CDR3nt: TGCGCCAGCAGCTTGGGGTCAGCGGGAGGCTTCAATGAGCAGTTCTTC
v_gene: TRBV5-6; d_gene: TRBD1; j_gene: TRBJ2-7; len: 14; abundance: .; CDR3aa: CASSSGQGAYEQYF; CDR3nt: TGTGCCAGCAGCTCAGGACAGGGGGCCTACGAGCAGTACTTC
v_gene: TRBV7-6; d_gene: .; j_gene: TRBJ2-3; len: 12; abundance: .; CDR3aa: CASRAHGDTQYF; CDR3nt: TGTGCCAGCAGAGCACATGGGGATACGCAGTATTTT
v_gene: TRBV19; d_gene: TRBD1; j_gene: TRBJ1-5; len: 16; abundance: .; CDR3aa: CASSLWTGVSNQPQHF; CDR3nt: TGTGCCAGTAGTCTCTGGACAGGTGTTAGCAATCAGCCCCAGCATTTT
v_gene: TRBV4-3; d_gene: .; j_gene: TRBJ1-5; len: 12; abundance: .; CDR3aa: CASSQGNQPQHF; CDR3nt: TGCGCCAGCAGCCAAGGGAATCAGCCCCAGCATTTT
v_gene: TRBV4-1; d_gene: TRBD2; j_gene: TRBJ2-1; len: 13; abundance: .; CDR3aa: CASSQGAGGEQFF; CDR3nt: TGCGCCAGCAGCCAAGGAGCGGGGGGTGAGCAGTTCTTC
v_gene: TRBV19; d_gene: .; j_gene: TRBJ1-5; len: 13; abundance: .; CDR3aa: CASSITSNQPQHF; CDR3nt: TGTGCCAGTAGTATTACTAGCAATCAGCCCCAGCATTTT
v_gene: TRBV27; d_gene: .; j_gene: TRBJ2-5; len: 15; abundance: .; CDR3aa: CASSPIPRRQETQYF; CDR3nt: TGTGCCAGCAGTCCCATTCCCCGGAGACAAGAGACCCAGTACTTC
v_gene: TRBV6-5; d_gene: TRBD1; j_gene: TRBJ2-7; len: 15; abundance: .; CDR3aa: CASSAVGQVTYEQYF; CDR3nt: TGTGCCAGCAGCGCCGTCGGACAGGTAACCTACGAGCAGTACTTC
v_gene: TRBV6-1; d_gene: TRBD2; j_gene: TRBJ2-7; len: 16; abundance: .; CDR3aa: CASSEGLAGRYYEQYF; CDR3nt: TGTGCCAGCAGTGAAGGACTAGCGGGAAGGTACTACGAGCAGTACTTC
v_gene: TRBV4-3; d_gene: TRBD2; j_gene: TRBJ2-1; len: 16; abundance: .; CDR3aa: CASSQGTSGSIDEQFF; CDR3nt: TGCGCCAGCAGCCAGGGGACTAGCGGGAGTATCGATGAGCAGTTCTTC
v_gene: TRBV7-2; d_gene: .; j_gene: TRBJ1-2; len: 12; abundance: .; CDR3aa: CASSYRKGGYTF; CDR3nt: TGTGCCAGCAGCTACCGAAAAGGGGGGTACACCTTC
v_gene: TRBV5-1; d_gene: .; j_gene: TRBJ1-1; len: 14; abundance: .; CDR3aa: CASSLSGAHTEAFF; CDR3nt: TGCGCCAGCAGCTTGTCTGGGGCACACACTGAAGCTTTCTTT
v_gene: TRBV19; d_gene: .; j_gene: TRBJ1-2; len: 14; abundance: .; CDR3aa: CASRQSGNNYGYTF; CDR3nt: TGTGCCAGTAGACAATCCGGGAATAACTATGGCTACACCTTC
v_gene: TRBV10-3; d_gene: .; j_gene: TRBJ1-3; len: 16; abundance: .; CDR3aa: CAISGSLGGTGNTIYF; CDR3nt: TGTGCCATCAGCGGGAGTCTGGGTGGAACTGGAAACACCATATATTTT
v_gene: TRBV18; d_gene: .; j_gene: TRBJ1-3; len: 17; abundance: once; CDR3aa: CASSPIFQAGSGNTIYF; CDR3nt: TGTGCCAGCTCACCAATTTTCCAGGCGGGCTCTGGAAACACCATATATTTT
v_gene: TRBV4-2; d_gene: TRBD2; j_gene: TRBJ2-3; len: 17; abundance: once; CDR3aa: CASSQSRLAGGSDTQYF; CDR3nt: TGTGCCAGCAGCCAATCCAGACTAGCGGGGGGTTCAGATACGCAGTATTTT
v_gene: TRBV19; d_gene: .; j_gene: TRBJ2-5; len: 14; abundance: .; CDR3aa: CASSRITGKETQYF; CDR3nt: TGTGCCAGTAGTCGAATTACAGGAAAAGAGACCCAGTACTTC
v_gene: TRBV18; d_gene: .; j_gene: TRBJ2-1; len: 15; abundance: .; CDR3aa: CASSPPMGGGNEQFF; CDR3nt: TGTGCCAGCTCACCCCCAATGGGTGGGGGCAATGAGCAGTTCTTC
v_gene: TRBV18; d_gene: TRBD2; j_gene: TRBJ2-3; len: 16; abundance: .; CDR3aa: CASSPQAGGSTDTQYF; CDR3nt: TGTGCCAGCTCACCACAAGCGGGAGGGAGCACAGATACGCAGTATTTT
v_gene: TRBV30; d_gene: .; j_gene: TRBJ1-3; len: 10; abundance: .; CDR3aa: CAWSRNTIYF; CDR3nt: TGTGCTTGGAGCCGAAACACCATATATTTT
v_gene: TRBV11-2; d_gene: .; j_gene: TRBJ2-1; len: 16; abundance: .; CDR3aa: CASRPEGTASYNEQFF; CDR3nt: TGTGCCAGCAGACCTGAAGGGACGGCCTCCTACAATGAGCAGTTCTTC
v_gene: TRBV9; d_gene: TRBD2; j_gene: TRBJ2-2; len: 16; abundance: .; CDR3aa: CASSVQAGTFTGELFF; CDR3nt: TGTGCCAGCAGCGTCCAAGCGGGGACCTTTACCGGGGAGCTGTTTTTT
v_gene: TRBV5-1; d_gene: .; j_gene: TRBJ2-1; len: 16; abundance: .; CDR3aa: CASSLAPASSYNEQFF; CDR3nt: TGCGCCAGCAGCTTGGCCCCAGCGAGCTCCTACAATGAGCAGTTCTTC
v_gene: TRBV6-5; d_gene: .; j_gene: TRBJ1-2; len: 15; abundance: .; CDR3aa: CASSYLGREGYGYTF; CDR3nt: TGTGCCAGCAGTTACTTGGGCAGGGAGGGCTATGGCTACACCTTC
v_gene: TRBV5-1; d_gene: .; j_gene: TRBJ1-1; len: 14; abundance: once; CDR3aa: CASSSDPVYSEAFF; CDR3nt: TGCGCCAGCAGCTCCGACCCGGTTTACTCTGAAGCTTTCTTT
v_gene: TRBV5-1; d_gene: .; j_gene: TRBJ2-7; len: 14; abundance: once; CDR3aa: CASSKIPGADEQYF; CDR3nt: TGCGCCAGCAGCAAGATCCCAGGGGCCGACGAGCAGTACTTC
v_gene: TRBV19; d_gene: TRBD2; j_gene: TRBJ2-1; len: 13; abundance: .; CDR3aa: CASSMLAGYEQFF; CDR3nt: TGTGCCAGTAGTATGCTAGCGGGTTATGAGCAGTTCTTC
v_gene: TRBV18; d_gene: TRBD1; j_gene: TRBJ2-6; len: 19; abundance: .; CDR3aa: CASSPPGRGGWAGANVLTF; CDR3nt: TGTGCCAGCTCACCCCCCGGTAGAGGGGGCTGGGCTGGGGCCAACGTCCTGACTTTC
v_gene: TRBV7-2; d_gene: .; j_gene: TRBJ2-7; len: 14; abundance: .; CDR3aa: CASSPGPSSYEQYF; CDR3nt: TGTGCCAGCAGCCCAGGTCCTTCCTCCTACGAGCAGTACTTC
v_gene: TRBV28; d_gene: TRBD2; j_gene: TRBJ2-3; len: 12; abundance: .; CDR3aa: CASGGQGDTQYF; CDR3nt: TGTGCCTCGGGAGGGCAGGGGGATACGCAGTATTTT
v_gene: TRBV7-9; d_gene: TRBD1; j_gene: TRBJ2-7; len: 15; abundance: .; CDR3aa: CASSPSSGTGPKQYF; CDR3nt: TGTGCCAGCAGCCCTTCATCCGGGACAGGACCAAAGCAGTACTTC
v_gene: TRBV6-5; d_gene: TRBD1; j_gene: TRBJ2-1; len: 14; abundance: .; CDR3aa: CASSYSDRVNEQFF; CDR3nt: TGTGCCAGCAGTTACTCGGACAGGGTCAATGAGCAGTTCTTC
v_gene: TRBV2; d_gene: TRBD1; j_gene: TRBJ1-5; len: 14; abundance: .; CDR3aa: CASGGQGPNQPQHF; CDR3nt: TGTGCCAGCGGGGGACAGGGGCCTAATCAGCCCCAGCATTTT
v_gene: TRBV10-3; d_gene: .; j_gene: TRBJ1-6; len: 12; abundance: .; CDR3aa: CAIKRPDSPLHF; CDR3nt: TGTGCCATAAAGCGGCCAGATTCACCCCTCCACTTT
v_gene: TRBV4-1; d_gene: .; j_gene: TRBJ2-2; len: 17; abundance: .; CDR3aa: CASSQVSGGLNTGELFF; CDR3nt: TGCGCCAGCAGCCAAGTCTCCGGGGGTTTGAACACCGGGGAGCTGTTTTTT
v_gene: TRBV19; d_gene: TRBD2; j_gene: TRBJ2-3; len: 15; abundance: .; CDR3aa: CASSSPRGETDTQYF; CDR3nt: TGTGCCAGTAGTTCGCCACGGGGGGAAACAGATACGCAGTATTTT
v_gene: TRBV2; d_gene: .; j_gene: TRBJ1-2; len: 12; abundance: few; CDR3aa: CASSTGASGYTF; CDR3nt: TGTGCCAGCAGTACGGGGGCTTCGGGCTACACCTTC
v_gene: TRBV5-4; d_gene: .; j_gene: TRBJ1-2; len: 14; abundance: .; CDR3aa: CASNEQGRHYGYTF; CDR3nt: TGTGCCAGCAACGAACAGGGACGTCACTATGGCTACACCTTC
v_gene: TRBV10-1; d_gene: .; j_gene: TRBJ2-7; len: 15; abundance: .; CDR3aa: CASSEGVGRGGEQYF; CDR3nt: TGCGCCAGCAGTGAGGGGGTGGGCAGGGGAGGCGAGCAGTACTTC
v_gene: TRBV28; d_gene: .; j_gene: TRBJ2-5; len: 12; abundance: .; CDR3aa: CASSLFLETQYF; CDR3nt: TGTGCCAGCAGTTTATTCTTGGAGACCCAGTACTTC
v_gene: TRBV2; d_gene: .; j_gene: TRBJ1-1; len: 14; abundance: .; CDR3aa: CASSEQGMTTEAFF; CDR3nt: TGTGCCAGCAGTGAACAGGGAATGACTACTGAAGCTTTCTTT